This T cell receptor (beta chain) emerged from a study of CD8 T cells in ankylosing spondylitis. Findings and limits, study-wide: Typical of ankylosing spondylitis blood, it appeared, was a TCR beta motif of 7 or 8 highly homologous variants. Disease-linked clones were reportedly significantly enriched in matched ankylosing spondylitis synovial fluid. Peripheral blood held disease-linked clones only at relatively low frequency, and these were CD8+.

This clonotype was observed many times. The antigen is undetermined. CDR3 length equals 13 residues. The V gene's germline CDR1 is SGHRS and CDR2 YFSETQ. V shed 4 bases and J 5 bases; nucleotides not matched to a gene: 3. TCR beta libraries were made by quantitative 5'-RACE with molecular barcodes. TCRdb reanalysed the 5' RACE reads using MiXCR and keeps one entry per CDR3 protein. Of some 100,000 distinct CDR3 sequences in the sample, about 8.5% were seen once. The rearrangement links TRBV5-1 to TRBJ1-5, with TRBD1 identical over 7 bases. The receptor comes from a male donor with ankylosing spondylitis or in good health (not recorded which). Sequenced input: blood, either unsorted or a sorted T cell fraction (not recorded which). The CDR3 here is CASSLGTDQPQHF. The DNA for the CDR3 is TGCGCCAGCAGCCTCGGGACAGATCAGCCCCAGCATTTT.